Following are 10 T cell receptor beta chains from one sample sequenced in a study of shared clonotypes between healthy human individuals. The assay was immunoSEQ multiplex PCR, and TCRdb's table has in-frame clones only and misses some. The repertoire has around 1.9 million clones, just under 95% of them found once; the top ten carry under 2%. The naive CD8 fraction comprised CD45RO-negative cells positively selected for CCR7 and excluded terminally differentiated effector memory CD45RA+ cells. The sequenced sample consisted of naive CD8+ T cells from PBMCs. These receptors were obtained from a man between 18 and 35 years old in good health. Some clones in this sample may be carry-over from other donors' samples.

The rearrangement uses TRBV11-2 and TRBJ2-3; D might be TRBD1 (5 bases). V lost 5 bases to trimming and J lost 4 bases, with 16 bases between them. CDR3 length equals 15 residues. Germline V lookup: CDR1 SGHAT, CDR2 FQNNGV. CDR3 residues: CASSPPSWGSDTQYF. The CDR3, as DNA: TGTGCCAGCAGCCCTCCTAGTTGGGGCTCAGATACGCAGTATTTT.

The chain links TRBV4-2 to TRBJ2-7, with a possible D match to TRBD2 (6 bases). The CDR3 has 15 residues. Trimming removed 9 bases at V and 2 bases at J, with 20 bases between. CDR1 and CDR2 (germline): LGHNA, YNFKEQ. In nucleotides, the CDR3 is TGTGCCAGTCAACTTTACCGGGACTCCCCCTACGAGCAGTACTTC. It is translated as CASQLYRDSPYEQYF.

V usage is TRBV6-5 and J usage is TRBJ2-3; the match to TRBD2 covers 8 bases. Germline V gene sequence: CDR1 MNHEY, CDR2 SVGAGI. This CDR3 spans 15 amino acids. V shed 2 bases, J shed 3 bases, and the junction held 4 bases outside the gene matches. CDR3 coding DNA: TGTGCCAGCAGTTACCGGGAGGGCTTAACAGATACGCAGTATTTT. This gives the protein CASSYREGLTDTQYF.

The rearrangement links TRBV30 to TRBJ1-1; TRBD1 matches 8 bases. V lost 0 bases and J lost 8; bases outside the gene matches: 8. Germline CDR1 GTSNPN, CDR2 SVGIG (reference sequence). The CDR3 loop spans 14 amino acids. CDR3 protein: CAWSVRGWTGEAFF. CDR3 DNA: TGTGCCTGGAGTGTACGGGGCTGGACAGGGGAAGCTTTCTTT.

This clone has just a few counts. The chain combines TRBV2 with TRBJ2-7; D gene unclear. There are 12 residues in the CDR3. Per the germline V gene, CDR1 is SNHLY and CDR2 is FYNNEI. V lost 9 bases and J lost 2, with 11 bases in between. Here the CDR3 reads CASLTSTYEQYF. For the CDR3, the DNA is TGTGCCAGTTTGACGAGTACCTACGAGCAGTACTTC.

Only a few counts were recorded for this clone. The chain recombines TRBV5-1 with TRBJ2-1; the D is unclear. The germline gives CDR1 SGHRS, CDR2 YFSETQ. The CDR3 length is 14 residues. The V end lost 1 base, the J end lost 1 base, and 6 bases lay between the germline ends. CDR3 residues: CASSLWQSYNEQFF. CDR3 DNA: TGCGCCAGCAGCTTGTGGCAGTCCTACAATGAGCAGTTCTTC.

This chain uses TRBV2 with TRBJ2-7; D perhaps matches TRBD2 (5 bases). This CDR3 is 16 amino acids long. V lost 1 base and J 5 bases, leaving 18 bases between the germline ends. Germline-derived CDR1 and CDR2 are SNHLY and FYNNEI. The CDR3 sequence: CASSEGPLVNPHEQYF. Written as DNA, the CDR3 is TGTGCCAGCAGTGAAGGCCCACTAGTAAACCCCCACGAGCAGTACTTC.

The genes are TRBV15 and TRBJ2-7, with D perhaps TRBD1 (6 bases). This CDR3 contains 18 residues. V lost 1 base, J lost 4 bases, and 23 bases lay in between. Germline assignment: CDR1 LNHNV and CDR2 YYDKDF (reference sequence). The DNA of the CDR3 is TGTGCCACCAGCAGAGTTCTAGGACAGACCCCCAGGGATTACGAGCAGTACTTC. Translation gives CATSRVLGQTPRDYEQYF. Supplemented by reference TRBV15 and TRBJ2-7, the full variable domain reads DAMVIQNPRYQVTQFGKPVTLSCSQTLNHNVMYWYQQKSSQAPKLLFHYYDKDFNNEADTPDNFQSRRPNTSFCFLDIRSPGLGDTAMYLCATSRVLGQTPRDYEQYFGPGTRLTVT.

This chain joins TRBV2 and TRBJ1-4; tentative D call: TRBD1 (5 bases). Trimming left V 8 bases short and J 0 bases short, with 7 bases between. The CDR3 loop spans 13 amino acids. Germline V gives CDR1 SNHLY, CDR2 FYNNEI. CDR3 sequence (DNA): TGTGCCAGCGGGGGTGCAACTAATGAAAAACTGTTTTTT. Its translation is CASGGATNEKLFF.

The chain combines TRBV27 with TRBJ1-1; D uncertain. Trimming cost V 6 bases and J 7 bases, with 12 bases left between them. The CDR3 length is 12 residues. From germline, CDR1 is MNHEY and CDR2 SMNVEV (reference sequence). This CDR3 reads CASSPPGLEAFF. The CDR3 nucleotides read TGTGCCAGCAGCCCCCCCGGACTTGAAGCTTTCTTT.